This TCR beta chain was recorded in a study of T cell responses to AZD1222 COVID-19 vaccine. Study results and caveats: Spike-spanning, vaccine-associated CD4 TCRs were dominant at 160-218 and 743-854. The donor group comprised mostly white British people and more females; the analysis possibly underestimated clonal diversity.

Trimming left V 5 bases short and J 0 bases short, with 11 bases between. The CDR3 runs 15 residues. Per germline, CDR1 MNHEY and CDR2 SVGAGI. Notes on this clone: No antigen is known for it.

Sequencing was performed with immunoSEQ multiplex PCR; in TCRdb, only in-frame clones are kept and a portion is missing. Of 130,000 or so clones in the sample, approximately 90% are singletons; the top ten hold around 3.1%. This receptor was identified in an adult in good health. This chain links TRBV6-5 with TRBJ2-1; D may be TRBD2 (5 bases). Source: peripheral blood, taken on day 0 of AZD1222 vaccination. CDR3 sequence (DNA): TGTGCCAGCAGTCTCCAGCGGAGCTCCTACAATGAGCAGTTCTTC. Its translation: CASSLQRSSYNEQFF.